This TCR beta chain was found in a study of type 1 regulatory T cells. For the study at large: T-allo10 is a Tr1-enriched, alloantigen-specific CD4 T cell product made in vitro.

V gave up 6 bases and J gave up 11 bases, with 17 bases separating them. This CDR3 is 14 amino acids long. Germline lookup yields CDR1 MGHDK and CDR2 SYGVNS. TCRdb fed the reads into MiXCR, producing one record per CDR3 protein. The sample holds approximately 97,000 distinct CDR3 sequences, about a third seen once. The gene calls are TRBV25-1 and TRBJ1-6; a possible D gene is TRBD1 (6 bases). The material sequenced was CD4+ T cells, either the whole sample or a sorted fraction (not recorded which). The sequence derives from a human donor in good health. DNA of the CDR3: TGTGCCAGCAGCTTCCGGGACATGAGGCCACCCCTCCACTTT. Amino acid sequence: CASSFRDMRPPLHF. Looking up the rest from reference TRBV25-1 and TRBJ1-6 gives the full variable domain: EADIYQTPRYLVIGTGKKITLECSQTMGHDKMYWYQQDPGMELHLIHYSYGVNSTEKGDLSSESTVSRIRTEHFPLTLESARPSHTSQYLCASSFRDMRPPLHFGNGTRLTVT.